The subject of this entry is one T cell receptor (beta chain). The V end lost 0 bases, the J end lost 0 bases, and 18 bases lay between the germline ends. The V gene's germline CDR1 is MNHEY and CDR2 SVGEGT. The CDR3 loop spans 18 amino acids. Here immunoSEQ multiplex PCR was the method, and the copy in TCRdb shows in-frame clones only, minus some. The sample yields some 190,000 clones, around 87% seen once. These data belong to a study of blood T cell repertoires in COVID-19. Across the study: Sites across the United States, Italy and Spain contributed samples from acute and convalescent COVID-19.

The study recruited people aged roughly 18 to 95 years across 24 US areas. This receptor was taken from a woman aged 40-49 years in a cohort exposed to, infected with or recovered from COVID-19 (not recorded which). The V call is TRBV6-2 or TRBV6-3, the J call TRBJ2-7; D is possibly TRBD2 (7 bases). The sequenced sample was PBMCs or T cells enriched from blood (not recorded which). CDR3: CASSYSGARGGASYEQYF. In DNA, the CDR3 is TGTGCCAGCAGTTACTCTGGAGCCCGAGGGGGGGCCTCCTACGAGCAGTACTTC.